Listed here are 28 T cell receptor beta chains from one sample, sequenced in a study of blood T cell repertoires in COVID-19. The method was immunoSEQ multiplex PCR; TCRdb's version includes in-frame clones alone and lacks a portion of them. The sample contains approximately 330,000 clones, 80% to 90% of which appear only once. Source material: peripheral blood. The receptors come from a man aged 30 to 39 with COVID-19, enrolled during active disease.

This clone was seen a handful of times. The gene calls are TRBV5-6 and TRBJ2-3, with a weak D call TRBD2 (7 bases). There are 15 residues in the CDR3. The germline V and J ends were trimmed by 0 bases and 4 bases, with 12 bases remaining between them. CDR1 is SGHDT, CDR2 YYEEEE, per germline. CDR3 amino acids: CASSLGQGRADTQYF. CDR3 in DNA: TGTGCCAGCAGCTTGGGGCAGGGGAGGGCAGATACGCAGTATTTT. Using reference TRBV5-6 and TRBJ2-3 for the parts outside the CDR3, the full variable domain is DAGVTQSPTHLIKTRGQQVTLRCSPKSGHDTVSWYQQALGQGPQFIFQYYEEEERQRGNFPDRFSGHQFPNYSSELNVNALLLGDSALYLCASSLGQGRADTQYFGPGTRLTVL.

V and J are TRBV5-1 and TRBJ2-5, with TRBD1 matching 9 bases. The trim removed 0 bases at V and 1 base at J, leaving 4 bases unmatched. The germline V gene encodes CDR1 SGHRS and CDR2 YFSETQ. The CDR3 has 16 residues. CDR3 residues: CASSLVPTGGQETQYF. The CDR3, as DNA: TGCGCCAGCAGCTTGGTACCGACAGGGGGCCAAGAGACCCAGTACTTC.

The rearrangement joins TRBV30 to TRBJ1-2, with a tentative D call TRBD1 (5 bases). The CDR3 runs 13 residues. Deletions cut 0 bases from V and 0 bases from J, with 5 bases between. CDR1 and CDR2 (germline): GTSNPN, SVGIG (reference sequence). CDR3 protein: CAWSVRANYGYTF. The CDR3 DNA reads TGTGCCTGGAGTGTCAGGGCTAACTATGGCTACACCTTC.

The chain links TRBV29-1 to TRBJ2-5; tentative D call: TRBD1 (5 bases). CDR3 length: 13 residues. V was shortened by 7 bases and J by 0 bases, with 12 bases between the two germline ends. CDR1 is SQVTM and CDR2 is ANQGSEA in the germline V gene. The CDR3 DNA reads TGCAGCGGGCGGCCGGACAACCAAGAGACCCAGTACTTC. This gives the protein CSGRPDNQETQYF.

J is TRBJ1-6 and V is TRBV7-9, with D unresolved. Trimming removed 5 bases at V and 8 bases at J, with 7 bases between. The CDR3 runs to 12 residues. CDR1 is SEHNR, CDR2 FQNEAQ, per germline (reference sequence). For the CDR3, the DNA is TGTGCCAGCAGCGTCGCGGATTCACCCCTCCACTTT. This gives the protein CASSVADSPLHF. The complete variable domain, with remaining parts taken from reference TRBV7-9 and TRBJ1-6, reads DTGVSQNPRHKITKRGQNVTFRCDPISEHNRLYWYRQTLGQGPEFLTYFQNEAQLEKSRLLSDRFSAERPKGSFSTLEIQRTEQGDSAMYLCASSVADSPLHFGNGTRLTVT.

The genes are TRBV7-3 and TRBJ2-5; 16 positions agree with TRBD2. CDR3 size: 18 residues. V was pared by 5 bases and J by 5 bases, with 11 bases of the junction left unmatched. The germline V gene encodes CDR1 SGHTA and CDR2 FQGTGA. CDR3 region: CASSTGTSGGAGAETQYF. The CDR3, as DNA: TGTGCCAGCAGCACCGGGACTAGCGGGGGGGCTGGGGCGGAGACCCAGTACTTC.

This sequence joins TRBV28 and TRBJ2-7; perhaps TRBD2 as D (5 bases). V was pared by 9 bases and J by 3 bases, with 21 bases between. Germline assignment: CDR1 MDHEN and CDR2 SYDVKM. This CDR3 spans 15 amino acids. The CDR3: CASYSATRKGYEQYF. In DNA form, the CDR3 reads TGTGCCAGTTACTCCGCCACTAGAAAAGGCTACGAGCAGTACTTC.

The V gene is TRBV28, the J gene TRBJ1-5, with no clear D. The CDR3 consists of 12 residues. Between the trimmed V and J ends, which lost 5 bases and 11 bases, there was a span of 13 bases. Germline V gene lookup returns CDR1 MDHEN and CDR2 SYDVKM. The CDR3 here is CASSRMPAAQHF. CDR3 in DNA: TGTGCCAGCAGTCGAATGCCCGCGGCCCAGCATTTT.

This clone was seen just once. CDR3 in amino acids: CASSYTGVTGYEQYF. In DNA, the CDR3 is TGTGCCAGCAGCTATACAGGGGTAACAGGCTACGAGCAGTACTTC. This chain uses TRBV6-5 with TRBJ2-7, with 7 bases identical to TRBD1. Germline V gene sequence: CDR1 MNHEY, CDR2 SVGAGI. The V segment lost 6 bases and the J segment 3 bases; nucleotides outside the gene matches: 11. The CDR3 is 15 amino acids.

V and J are TRBV4-3 and TRBJ1-2; D is possibly TRBD1 (6 bases). The germline V gene has CDR1 LGHNA and CDR2 YSLEER. V lost 0 bases and J 2 bases, leaving 10 bases between the germline ends. The CDR3 length is 15 residues. The CDR3 reads CASSQDSRGNYGYTF. CDR3 sequence (DNA): TGCGCCAGCAGCCAAGACAGTAGGGGGAACTATGGCTACACCTTC.

The gene calls are TRBV5-1 and TRBJ2-7; D perhaps matches TRBD1 (5 bases). V lost 1 base and J lost 4, with 18 bases in between. There are 16 residues in the CDR3. Germline loops: CDR1 SGHRS, CDR2 YFSETQ. The CDR3 loop reads CASSLIWGSALYEQYF. In DNA form, the CDR3 reads TGCGCCAGCAGCTTGATATGGGGCAGTGCTCTTTACGAGCAGTACTTC.

The rearrangement joins TRBV5-1 to TRBJ1-4, with unresolved D. Germline CDR1 is SGHRS and CDR2 is YFSETQ. The V and J ends lost 0 bases and 6 bases respectively, with 9 bases between them. CDR3 length equals 14 residues. CDR3 protein: CASSLVPGDEKLFF. The CDR3 DNA reads TGCGCCAGCAGCTTGGTTCCCGGTGATGAAAAACTGTTTTTT.

This chain uses TRBV7-6 with TRBJ2-3; 7 bases line up with TRBD2. CDR1 is SGHVS, CDR2 FNYEAQ, per germline. The CDR3 sequence is 18 residues long. The junction had 17 bases not matched to a gene; V was cut back by 5 bases and J by 3 bases. CDR3 sequence: CASSRRPSSGEGTDTQYF. The DNA for the CDR3 is TGTGCCAGCAGCAGGAGACCTTCAAGCGGGGAGGGAACAGATACGCAGTATTTT. The complete variable domain, with remaining parts taken from reference TRBV7-6 and TRBJ2-3, reads GAGVSQSPRYKVTKRGQDVALRCDPISGHVSLYWYRQALGQGPEFLTYFNYEAQQDKSGLPNDRFSAERPEGSISTLTIQRTEQRDSAMYRCASSRRPSSGEGTDTQYFGPGTRLTVL.

This clone was found many times. The genes are TRBV7-9 and TRBJ2-5; D call uncertain. The CDR3 spans 11 residues. The V and J ends lost 1 base and 8 bases respectively, with 5 bases between them. Germline assignment: CDR1 SEHNR and CDR2 FQNEAQ (reference sequence). The CDR3 here is CASSLEQTQYF. As DNA, the CDR3 is TGTGCCAGCAGCTTAGAGCAAACCCAGTACTTC.

The rearrangement uses TRBV28 and TRBJ1-5, with TRBD1 matching over 7 bases. The ends lost 10 bases at V and 4 bases at J; junction bases unmatched: 16. Germline V gives CDR1 MDHEN, CDR2 SYDVKM. This CDR3 contains 16 residues. The CDR3 region has the DNA TGTGCCATTAGTGGGAAGGGACAGAGTATAAATCAGCCCCAGCATTTT. Translation: CAISGKGQSINQPQHF.

This chain uses TRBV7-2 with TRBJ2-1; TRBD2 matches 8 bases. The CDR3 contains 11 residues. The V segment lost 5 bases and the J segment 15 bases; nucleotides outside the gene matches: 6. Germline loops: CDR1 SGHTA, CDR2 FQGNSA. The CDR3, as DNA: TGTGCCAGCAGCCTCGGACTAGCTGCGTTCTTC. It is translated as CASSLGLAAFF.

The CDR3 sequence: CASSRDYTDTQYF. The CDR3 DNA reads as TGTGCCAGCAGCCGGGACTACACAGATACGCAGTATTTT. The J gene is TRBJ2-3, the V gene TRBV2; 7 bases line up with TRBD2. Per germline, CDR1 SNHLY and CDR2 FYNNEI. Trimming at V came to 6 bases and at J to 2 bases, leaving 2 bases not matched to a gene. The length of the CDR3 is 13 residues.

This sequence joins TRBV7-8 and TRBJ2-5, with TRBD1 matching 7 bases. Germline CDR1 and CDR2: SGHVS and FQNEAQ. Losses at the gene ends were 5 bases for V and 5 bases for J; bases not matched to a gene: 8. This CDR3 has 14 residues. The DNA of the CDR3 is TGTGCCAGCAGCCCGGGACAGCCTGGGGAGACCCAGTACTTC. It codes for CASSPGQPGETQYF. Supplemented by reference TRBV7-8 and TRBJ2-5, the full variable domain reads GAGVSQSPRYKVAKRGQDVALRCDPISGHVSLFWYQQALGQGPEFLTYFQNEAQLDKSGLPSDRFFAERPEGSVSTLKIQRTQQEDSAVYLCASSPGQPGETQYFGPGTRLLVL.

The rearrangement links TRBV28 to TRBJ2-7, with 8 bases lining up with TRBD1. The CDR3 contains 13 residues. After removal of 2 bases from V and 4 bases from J, the junction contained 1 base not matched to a gene. CDR1 and CDR2 from the germline V gene are MDHEN and SYDVKM. The DNA of the CDR3 is TGTGCCAGCAGTTTACACAGGGGGTACGAGCAGTACTTC. The encoded protein is CASSLHRGYEQYF.

The count of this clone is one. The genes are TRBV19 and TRBJ2-3; possibly TRBD2 for D (5 bases). The germline V gene has CDR1 LNHDA and CDR2 SQIVND (reference sequence). The CDR3 contains 17 residues. V lost 5 bases, J lost 0 bases, and 18 bases lay in between. Here the CDR3 reads CASSLSGRSPSTDTQYF. DNA for the CDR3: TGTGCCAGTAGTTTAAGCGGTAGAAGCCCCAGCACAGATACGCAGTATTTT.

The V call is TRBV3-1 (or the pseudogene TRBV3-2), the J call TRBJ2-2; 10 bases line up with TRBD2. The CDR3 contains 19 residues. The germline V gene encodes CDR1 LGHDT and CDR2 YNNKEL (reference sequence). The junction had 15 bases not matched to a gene; V was cut back by 3 bases and J by 5 bases. In DNA, the CDR3 is TGTGCCAGCAGCCAGACCGAGAATGGGCTAGCGGGAGAAACCGGGGAGCTGTTTTTT. Translation: CASSQTENGLAGETGELFF.

This chain joins TRBV7-9 and TRBJ1-4; no firm D call. V dropped 2 bases and J dropped 0 bases, with 10 bases sitting between them. The CDR3 is 16 amino acids. Germline CDR1 SEHNR, CDR2 FQNEAQ (reference sequence). Here the CDR3 reads CASSLSEDPTNEKLFF. The CDR3 coding sequence is TGTGCCAGCAGCTTAAGCGAAGACCCAACTAATGAAAAACTGTTTTTT. Drawing the rest from reference TRBV7-9 and TRBJ1-4, the complete variable domain is DTGVSQNPRHKITKRGQNVTFRCDPISEHNRLYWYRQTLGQGPEFLTYFQNEAQLEKSRLLSDRFSAERPKGSFSTLEIQRTEQGDSAMYLCASSLSEDPTNEKLFFGSGTQLSVL.

The chain is built from TRBV5-4 and TRBJ2-2; D possibly corresponds to TRBD1 (5 bases). The CDR3 has 13 amino acids. Germline CDR1 and CDR2: SGHNT and YYREEE (reference sequence). V lost 4 bases and J lost 5, with 9 bases in between. The CDR3 DNA reads as TGTGCCAGCAGCCCCAGGGTAACCGGGGAGCTGTTTTTT. It is translated as CASSPRVTGELFF.

CDR3 protein: CASGRQRTLGNTIYF. CDR3 in DNA: TGTGCTAGTGGTAGACAGCGTACCCTCGGAAACACCATATATTTT. The chain joins TRBV12-5 to TRBJ1-3, with D possibly matching TRBD1 (5 bases). This CDR3 is built from 15 residues. Deletions cut 5 bases from V and 4 bases from J, with 15 bases between. The germline V gene encodes CDR1 LGHNT and CDR2 FRNRAP.

The chain recombines TRBV5-5 with TRBJ2-1; 10 positions agree with TRBD1. The CDR3 is 16 amino acids. J lost 6 bases, V lost 0 bases, and 6 bases had no gene match. Germline assignment: CDR1 SGHKS and CDR2 YYEKEE (reference sequence). Here the CDR3 DNA reads TGTGCCAGCAGCTTGGACTGGACAGGGGGTATCAATGAGCAGTTCTTC. Translation: CASSLDWTGGINEQFF. Looking up the rest from reference TRBV5-5 and TRBJ2-1 gives the full variable domain: DAGVTQSPTHLIKTRGQQVTLRCSPISGHKSVSWYQQVLGQGPQFIFQYYEKEERGRGNFPDRFSARQFPNYSSELNVNALLLGDSALYLCASSLDWTGGINEQFFGPGTRLTVL.

The J gene is TRBJ1-2, the V gene TRBV7-2, with 8 bases fitting TRBD1. After removal of 2 bases from V and 4 bases from J, the junction contained 12 bases not matched to a gene. The CDR3 is 17 amino acids. Looked up from germline, CDR1 is SGHTA and CDR2 is FQGNSA. The chain's CDR3 is CASSLTKSDRAPYGYTF. For the CDR3, the DNA is TGTGCCAGCAGCTTAACTAAGTCGGACAGGGCCCCCTATGGCTACACCTTC. The entire variable domain, with the rest obtained from reference TRBV7-2 and TRBJ1-2, is as follows: GAGVSQSPSNKVTEKGKDVELRCDPISGHTALYWYRQSLGQGLEFLIYFQGNSAPDKSGLPSDRFSAERTGGSVSTLTIQRTQQEDSAVYLCASSLTKSDRAPYGYTFGSGTRLTVV.

This chain uses TRBV5-8 with TRBJ2-5; possibly TRBD1 for D (6 bases). Per germline, CDR1 SGHTS and CDR2 YDEGEE. The V gene lost 5 bases and the J gene lost 4 bases, with 12 bases spanning the gap. The CDR3 totals 13 residues. In DNA form, the CDR3 reads TGTGCCAGCAGACTGTGGGACATAGAGACCCAGTACTTC. It codes for CASRLWDIETQYF.

The chain has TRBV5-1 and TRBJ2-5; the match to TRBD1 covers 10 bases. Germline V gene sequence: CDR1 SGHRS, CDR2 YFSETQ. The CDR3 is made up of 14 amino acids. J was trimmed by 5 bases and V by 3 bases; bases with no gene match: 4. The CDR3 sequence: CASSSDRGMETQYF. The CDR3 DNA is TGCGCCAGCAGCTCGGACAGGGGGATGGAGACCCAGTACTTC.